This TCR beta chain was identified during a study of CD8+CD57+ T cells in acquired aplastic anemia. Overall study: DNA from sorted CD4+ and CD8+ cells averaged about 3.2 ug. Healthy donors averaged around 11 million reads for CD4+ cells.

This clonotype occurred many times. Germline trimming cut 1 base from V and 3 bases from J; bases unmatched to any gene: 10. The CDR3 has 17 residues. The V gene's germline CDR1 is SGHAT and CDR2 FQNNGV. Genomic DNA was employed as the template in profiling TCR beta VDJ and CDR3. TCRdb analysed the reads with MiXCR anew, one entry per CDR3 protein. The sample yields 80,000 or so distinct CDR3 sequences, approximately 46% seen once. The source material was sorted CD4+, CD8+, or CD8+CD57+ T cells (not recorded which) from PBMCs. V and J are TRBV11-2 and TRBJ2-3; the match to TRBD1 covers 7 bases. The TCR was taken from a human donor in good health, serving as a control. The CDR3 region has the DNA TGTGCCAGCAGCTTAGGATTTGGACAGGTTGTTACAGATACGCAGTATTTT. Its protein product is CASSLGFGQVVTDTQYF.